This T cell receptor beta chain was identified in a study of cytomegalovirus exposure and HLA in healthy donors. Overall study results and limits: Listed as cytomegalovirus-associated were 150 or so TCR beta chains.

This PCR relied on a set of 60 Vbeta primers and 13 Jbeta primers. Generated by immunoSEQ multiplex PCR, the TCRdb table keeps only in-frame clones and is missing some. The table has 130,000 to 150,000 clones, about 74% seen once. CDR1 is SGHRS and CDR2 is YFSETQ in the germline V gene. This CDR3 has 16 residues. Unmatched junction bases numbered 8, after V lost 3 bases and J lost 1 base. To note about this clone: Antigen specificity is unknown.

The sequenced sample was PBMCs. The chain links TRBV5-1 to TRBJ2-3, with TRBD2 identical over 7 bases. The source of this sequence is a man aged 18 to 29 in good health and CMV-seropositive. CDR3 protein: CASSSGLGGGTDTQYF. The CDR3 coding sequence is TGCGCCAGCAGCTCCGGACTAGGCGGGGGCACAGATACGCAGTATTTT.